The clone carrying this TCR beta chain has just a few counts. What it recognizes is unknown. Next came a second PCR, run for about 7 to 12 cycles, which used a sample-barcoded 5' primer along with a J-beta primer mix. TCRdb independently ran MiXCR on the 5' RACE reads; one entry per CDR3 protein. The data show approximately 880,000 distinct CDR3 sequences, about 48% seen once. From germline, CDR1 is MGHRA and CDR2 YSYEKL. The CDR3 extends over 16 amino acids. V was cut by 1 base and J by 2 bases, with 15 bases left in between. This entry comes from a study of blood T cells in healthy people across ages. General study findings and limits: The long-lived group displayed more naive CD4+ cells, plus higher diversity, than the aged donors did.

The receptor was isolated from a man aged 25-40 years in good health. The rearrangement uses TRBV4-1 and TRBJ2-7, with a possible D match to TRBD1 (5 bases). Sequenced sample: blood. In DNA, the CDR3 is TGCGCCAGCAGCCAAGTCGCAGGGTCCGACACCTACGAGCAGTACTTC. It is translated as CASSQVAGSDTYEQYF.